These 18 T cell receptor beta chains originate from one sample sequenced in a study of T-cell memory formation after mild COVID-19. MiXCR, run by TCRdb on the 5' RACE reads, gives a single entry per CDR3 protein. Of hundreds of thousands of distinct CDR3 sequences in the sample, 20% to 25% were seen once. What was sequenced was PBMCs or a T cell subset sorted from them (not recorded which). The receptors derive from an adult woman who had mild COVID-19 (a few samples of this study predate the infection). Cell type and time point are not known.

This clonotype was observed once. This sequence joins TRBV6-5 and TRBJ1-5; D unclear. The V end was cut by 2 bases, the J end by 3 bases, with 5 bases between. This CDR3 contains 13 residues. Germline values: CDR1 MNHEY, CDR2 SVGAGI. In nucleotides, the CDR3 is TGTGCCAGCAGTTACGCACACAATCAGCCCCAGCATTTT. It codes for CASSYAHNQPQHF.

This clonotype was counted only a few times. The CDR3 region has the DNA TGTGCCAGCAGCCCCACAGAGGGCCACTATGGCTACACCTTC. Translated: CASSPTEGHYGYTF. The chain couples TRBV14 to TRBJ1-2, with D hard to call. CDR1 and CDR2 (germline): SGHDN, FVKESK. Deletions cut 4 bases from V and 3 bases from J, with 12 bases between. The length of the CDR3 is 14 residues. The full variable domain, rest sourced from reference TRBV14 and TRBJ1-2, is EAGVTQFPSHSVIEKGQTVTLRCDPISGHDNLYWYRRVMGKEIKFLLHFVKESKQDESGMPNNRFLAERTGGTYSTLKVQPAELEDSGVYFCASSPTEGHYGYTFGSGTRLTVV.

This clonotype was seen a few times. The chain carries TRBV5-1 and TRBJ1-5, with TRBD1 matching 8 bases. Trimming took 4 bases from V and 5 from J; bases not matched to a gene: 8. The germline V gene encodes CDR1 SGHRS and CDR2 YFSETQ. The CDR3 length is 15 residues. The CDR3 coding sequence is TGCGCCAGCAGCCTGGGGGACAGGATCGATCAGCCCCAGCATTTT. Protein: CASSLGDRIDQPQHF.

This chain links TRBV27 with TRBJ2-7; no clear D gene. This CDR3 is built from 13 residues. Per germline, CDR1 MNHEY and CDR2 SMNVEV (reference sequence). V lost 2 bases to trimming and J lost 6 bases, with 11 bases between them. As DNA, the CDR3 is TGTGCCAGCAGTTTACTGGGATTCCCCGAGCAGTACTTC. This encodes CASSLLGFPEQYF.

The chain employs TRBV13 and TRBJ2-1; a possible D gene is TRBD1 (6 bases). Germline loops: CDR1 PRHDT, CDR2 FYEKMQ (reference sequence). The CDR3 contains 13 residues. V was clipped by 4 bases and J by 10 bases, with 14 bases between them. In nucleotides, the CDR3 is TGTGCCAGCAGCTCACAAAAGGACAGCGAGCAGTTCTTC. Translation: CASSSQKDSEQFF.

There are many counts of this clonotype. The chain is built from TRBV7-9 and TRBJ1-2; D is undetermined. This CDR3 is built from 13 residues. V was cut by 5 bases and J by 3 bases, with 10 bases left in between. Germline CDR1 SEHNR, CDR2 FQNEAQ (reference sequence). The CDR3 DNA sequence: TGTGCCAGCAGCGTTCGGGATTACTATGGCTACACCTTC. Translating it yields CASSVRDYYGYTF.

This chain connects TRBV7-6 to TRBJ2-5; TRBD1 aligns across 9 bases. This CDR3 is 15 amino acids long. With V trimmed by 2 bases and J by 7 bases, 8 bases remained unmatched. Germline values: CDR1 SGHVS, CDR2 FNYEAQ. The DNA of the CDR3 is TGTGCCAGCAGCTTACAACAGGGGGCAAGGGGGACCCAGTACTTC. Translating it yields CASSLQQGARGTQYF.

This clonotype was counted only a few times. J is TRBJ2-7 and V is TRBV19; D is undetermined. The CDR3 is 16 amino acids. Trimming stripped 5 bases from V and 4 bases from J, with 21 bases between. From germline, CDR1 is LNHDA and CDR2 SQIVND (reference sequence). CDR3 nucleotide sequence: TGTGCCAGTAGTGACGAGCGAGGTCTCAAGGGTTACGAGCAGTACTTC. This codes for CASSDERGLKGYEQYF.

The chain joins TRBV25-1 to TRBJ1-1; possible D gene TRBD1, 5 bases. Trimming took 5 bases from V and 1 from J, leaving 11 bases between them. Germline CDR1 reads MGHDK; CDR2 reads SYGVNS. CDR3 length: 14 amino acids. The CDR3 DNA is TGTGCCAGCAGTCCAACGGACAAGAACACTGAAGCTTTCTTT. The encoded protein is CASSPTDKNTEAFF.

In this sample, this clonotype turned up a few times. The chain is built from TRBV19 and TRBJ1-1; D is possibly TRBD1 (5 bases). CDR3 length: 13 amino acids. Germline V gene data show CDR1 as LNHDA and CDR2 as SQIVND (reference sequence). Trimming pared 6 bases from V and 5 bases from J, leaving 13 bases between. CDR3 protein: CASRIGAGTEAFF. The CDR3 bases are TGTGCCAGTAGGATCGGGGCGGGGACTGAAGCTTTCTTT.

This clonotype was counted many times. The rearrangement uses TRBV10-2 and TRBJ2-7; 7 positions agree with TRBD2. J lost 4 bases, V lost 2 bases, and 5 bases had no gene match. Germline CDR1 WSHSY, CDR2 SAAADI. The CDR3 loop spans 14 amino acids. The CDR3 region is CASSEVGGLYEQYF. CDR3 nucleotides: TGCGCCAGCAGTGAGGTCGGGGGGTTGTACGAGCAGTACTTC.

The gene calls are TRBV28 and TRBJ2-7, with D unresolved. With 6 bases removed from V and 0 bases from J, the gap between germline ends came to 18 bases. The CDR3 contains 16 residues. Germline values: CDR1 MDHEN, CDR2 SYDVKM. CDR3 sequence reads: CASSRTGLDSSYEQYF. CDR3 sequence (DNA): TGTGCCAGCAGCCGAACTGGGCTAGATAGCTCCTACGAGCAGTACTTC.

The chain carries TRBV15 and TRBJ1-2; possibly TRBD1 for D (5 bases). V was cut by 1 base and J by 4 bases, with 13 bases left in between. The germline CDR1 and CDR2 sequences are LNHNV and YYDKDF (reference sequence). This CDR3 region has 15 residues. The CDR3 DNA is TGTGCCACCAGCAGAGGTGCGGAGACAGCCTATGGCTACACCTTC. It yields the protein CATSRGAETAYGYTF.

This sequence joins TRBV28 and TRBJ1-2; D is unclear. Trimming took 2 bases from V and 4 from J, leaving 17 bases between them. The CDR3 sequence is 16 residues long. CDR1 is MDHEN and CDR2 is SYDVKM in the germline V gene. CDR3 residues: CASSLGIWEPTYGYTF. CDR3 nucleotides: TGTGCCAGCAGTTTAGGGATCTGGGAACCGACCTATGGCTACACCTTC.

V and J are TRBV15 and TRBJ2-1, with D unclear. CDR3 size: 13 residues. Germline V lookup: CDR1 LNHNV, CDR2 YYDKDF (reference sequence). Trimming pared 2 bases from V and 4 bases from J, leaving 6 bases between. The CDR3 DNA reads as TGTGCCACCAGCAGAAAGTCTTACAATGAGCAGTTCTTC. Its translation: CATSRKSYNEQFF. Full variable domain (remainder filled in from reference TRBV15 and TRBJ2-1): DAMVIQNPRYQVTQFGKPVTLSCSQTLNHNVMYWYQQKSSQAPKLLFHYYDKDFNNEADTPDNFQSRRPNTSFCFLDIRSPGLGDTAMYLCATSRKSYNEQFFGPGTRLTVL.

J is TRBJ2-7 and V is TRBV9, with 7 bases lining up with TRBD1. The CDR3 sequence is 16 residues long. Germline CDR1 is SGDLS and CDR2 is YYNGEE. With 0 bases clipped from V and 0 bases from J, the junction kept 6 bases outside the gene matches. This CDR3 reads CASSVDGTASSYEQYF. CDR3 nucleotide sequence: TGTGCCAGCAGCGTAGATGGGACAGCGAGCTCCTACGAGCAGTACTTC.

Comment on this clonotype: One end of the junction varies from germline; a read error may be responsible. The DNA for the CDR3 is TGCGCCAGCAGCTCGGGACTTCTGTTT. The encoded protein is CASSSGLLF. V is TRBV5-1 and J is TRBJ2-3; D may be TRBD2 (6 bases). The CDR3 has 9 residues. Looked up from germline, CDR1 is SGHRS and CDR2 is YFSETQ.

The table lists this clonotype with a few counts. V and J are TRBV7-9 and TRBJ2-3; D gene uncertain. V lost 0 bases, J lost 1 base, and 5 bases lay in between. Germline CDR1 SEHNR, CDR2 FQNEAQ (reference sequence). The CDR3 totals 14 residues. The CDR3 spells CASSLAHRTDTQYF. The CDR3 region has the DNA TGTGCCAGCAGCTTAGCGCACCGCACAGATACGCAGTATTTT.